The 28 T cell receptor beta chains below come from one sample, sequenced in a study of shared clonotypes between healthy human individuals. Profiled with immunoSEQ multiplex PCR; TCRdb holds only in-frame clones, not every one. The sample contains approximately 2.3 million clones, just over 90% of which appear only once. Material for sequencing was naive CD4+ T cells from PBMCs. This sample's subset: CD45RA+ positively selected. These receptors all stem from a man in his late teens or twenties in good health. Some clones in this sample may be carry-over from other donors' samples.

The chain has TRBV6-6 and TRBJ2-7; TRBD2 matches at 7 bases. The CDR3 extends over 13 amino acids. V dropped 6 bases and J dropped 3; count of bases not matched to a gene: 5. Germline CDR1 MNHNY, CDR2 SVGAGI (reference sequence). In DNA, the CDR3 is TGTGCCAGCAGCCGCGGGGGTTACTACGAGCAGTACTTC. It is translated as CASSRGGYYEQYF.

There are a few counts of this clone. The genes are TRBV28 and TRBJ2-7, with a possible D match to TRBD2 (5 bases). V dropped 6 bases and J dropped 5 bases, with 17 bases sitting between them. Germline-derived CDR1 and CDR2 are MDHEN and SYDVKM. CDR3 length equals 14 residues. The CDR3 loop reads CASRPTGSRDEQYF. Written as DNA, the CDR3 is TGTGCCAGCAGGCCGACGGGATCGAGGGACGAGCAGTACTTC.

The chain has TRBV19 and TRBJ2-1; D might be TRBD2 (7 bases). This CDR3 contains 19 residues. Germline loops: CDR1 LNHDA, CDR2 SQIVND (reference sequence). Trimming cost V 3 bases and J 4 bases, with 25 bases left between them. For the CDR3, the DNA is TGTGCCAGTAGTATGACAGGTTGGGGAGGGACCGACCCTTACAATGAGCAGTTCTTC. Translation gives CASSMTGWGGTDPYNEQFF. The complete variable domain, with remaining parts taken from reference TRBV19 and TRBJ2-1, reads DGGITQSPKYLFRKEGQNVTLSCEQNLNHDAMYWYRQDPGQGLRLIYYSQIVNDFQKGDIAEGYSVSREKKESFPLTVTSAQKNPTAFYLCASSMTGWGGTDPYNEQFFGPGTRLTVL.

The chain links TRBV18 to TRBJ2-5, with no clear D. Trimming left V 5 bases short and J 7 bases short, with 11 bases between. The V gene's germline CDR1 is KGHSH and CDR2 LQKENI. This CDR3 spans 12 amino acids. The CDR3 sequence is CASSWTTGTQYF. The CDR3 coding sequence is TGTGCCAGCTCATGGACGACGGGGACCCAGTACTTC.

The V call is TRBV6-1, the J call TRBJ1-3; no reliable D call. The CDR3 totals 14 residues. Germline CDR1 is MNHNS and CDR2 is SASEGT. V lost 1 base to trimming and J lost 2 bases, with 6 bases between them. In DNA, the CDR3 is TGTGCCAGCAGTGAAGTGGGGACTGGAAACACCATATATTTT. Translated, it gives CASSEVGTGNTIYF.

The chain couples TRBV29-1 to TRBJ2-2, with D perhaps TRBD1 or TRBD2 (5 bases each). The CDR3 is 19 amino acids. CDR1 and CDR2 (germline): SQVTM, ANQGSEA. V lost 3 bases and J 2 bases, leaving 25 bases between the germline ends. The CDR3 DNA reads as TGCAGCGTTGACCCTAGGGGAGACAGACCTCCATATAACACCGGGGAGCTGTTTTTT. Translating it yields CSVDPRGDRPPYNTGELFF.

The chain joins TRBV6-1 to TRBJ1-2; 9 bases align to TRBD1. The CDR3 runs to 14 residues. V lost 7 bases, J lost 3 bases, and 6 bases stayed unmatched. The germline gives CDR1 MNHNS, CDR2 SASEGT. DNA of the CDR3: TGTGCCAGCACCAATAGACAGGGGGACTATGGCTACACCTTC. Encoded protein: CASTNRQGDYGYTF.

Regarding this clone: This CDR3 is also generated by other DNA sequences in the sample. The chain carries TRBV5-1 and TRBJ2-7; weak D call: TRBD2 (6 bases). Trimming stripped 1 base from V and 0 bases from J, with 8 bases between. Germline V lookup: CDR1 SGHRS, CDR2 YFSETQ. This CDR3 is built from 14 residues. CDR3 residues: CASSLFGGSYEQYF. The CDR3 DNA reads TGCGCCAGCAGCTTGTTCGGGGGCTCCTACGAGCAGTACTTC.

As to this clone: Other DNA sequences within the sample encode an identical CDR3. The chain is built from TRBV7-9 and TRBJ2-1; D is unclear. Trimming pared 1 base from V and 0 bases from J, leaving 4 bases between. Germline CDR1 is SEHNR and CDR2 is FQNEAQ (reference sequence). This CDR3 has 14 amino acids. CDR3 in DNA: TGTGCCAGCAGCTTAGTCGGCTCCTACAATGAGCAGTTCTTC. It codes for CASSLVGSYNEQFF.

CDR3 sequence: CASSRSIVVNTEAFF. The CDR3 DNA reads as TGTGCCAGTAGTCGCTCCATAGTCGTGAACACTGAAGCTTTCTTT. The gene calls are TRBV19 and TRBJ1-1, with D unresolved. The CDR3 has 15 amino acids. Trimming left V 5 bases short and J 0 bases short, with 13 bases between. The germline gives CDR1 LNHDA, CDR2 SQIVND (reference sequence).

V is TRBV9 and J is TRBJ1-2; unclear D gene. V dropped 0 bases and J dropped 4 bases, with 10 bases sitting between them. The CDR3 contains 14 residues. Germline V gives CDR1 SGDLS, CDR2 YYNGEE. Here the CDR3 reads CASSVVEAAYGYTF. CDR3 DNA: TGTGCCAGCAGCGTAGTCGAAGCAGCCTATGGCTACACCTTC. The whole variable domain, filled in from reference TRBV9 and TRBJ1-2, reads DSGVTQTPKHLITATGQRVTLRCSPRSGDLSVYWYQQSLDQGLQFLIQYYNGEERAKGNILERFSAQQFPDLHSELNLSSLELGDSALYFCASSVVEAAYGYTFGSGTRLTVV.

This clone was recorded a few times. The chain carries TRBV5-1 and TRBJ1-5; a weak D match, TRBD1 (5 bases). Trimming stripped 3 bases from V and 5 bases from J, with 9 bases between. Germline CDR1 is SGHRS and CDR2 is YFSETQ. This CDR3 is 13 amino acids long. CDR3 loop: CASSSGVDQPQHF. The CDR3 DNA reads TGCGCCAGCAGCTCGGGGGTCGATCAGCCCCAGCATTTT.

The chain uses TRBV5-6 and TRBJ2-1, with D unclear. The CDR3 sequence is 16 residues long. Germline V lookup: CDR1 SGHDT, CDR2 YYEEEE. V gave up 0 bases and J gave up 0 bases, with 10 bases separating them. The CDR3 region is CASSLGVTASYNEQFF. The CDR3 nucleotides read TGTGCCAGCAGCTTGGGAGTAACAGCCTCCTACAATGAGCAGTTCTTC.

Points on this clone: Other DNA variants within this sample encode the same CDR3. V and J are TRBV9 and TRBJ2-7, with D unresolved. CDR3 length equals 14 residues. Trimming left V 0 bases short and J 5 bases short, with 12 bases between. The V gene's germline CDR1 is SGDLS and CDR2 YYNGEE. CDR3 in amino acids: CASSVVGSGDEQYF. CDR3 bases: TGTGCCAGCAGCGTAGTGGGGTCGGGTGACGAGCAGTACTTC.

This clone turned up a few times. The rearrangement links TRBV6-6 to TRBJ1-2, with 7 bases that match TRBD1. The CDR3 loop spans 14 amino acids. The V gene's germline CDR1 is MNHNY and CDR2 SVGAGI (reference sequence). V was pared by 2 bases and J by 4 bases, with 4 bases of the junction left unmatched. Here the CDR3 reads CASSYRQGGYGYTF. The CDR3 DNA sequence: TGTGCCAGCAGTTACAGACAGGGAGGCTATGGCTACACCTTC.

The genes are TRBV2 and TRBJ1-4; 11 nucleotides line up with TRBD1. From germline, CDR1 is SNHLY and CDR2 FYNNEI. The CDR3 length is 15 residues. Trimming took 2 bases from V and 7 from J; bases not matched to a gene: 3. The CDR3 DNA sequence: TGTGCCAGCAGTGAAACGGACAGGGGGCGTGAAAAACTGTTTTTT. Translating gives CASSETDRGREKLFF.

This chain uses TRBV7-3 with TRBJ2-5; D unclear. The CDR3 has 14 amino acids. V lost 1 base and J 5 bases, leaving 11 bases between the germline ends. Per germline, CDR1 SGHTA and CDR2 FQGTGA. Here the CDR3 reads CASSLNPSSETQYF. DNA of the CDR3: TGTGCCAGCAGCTTAAATCCGAGCTCGGAGACCCAGTACTTC.

This chain connects TRBV9 to TRBJ2-7; D possibly corresponds to TRBD1 (6 bases). Germline V gene lookup returns CDR1 SGDLS and CDR2 YYNGEE. This CDR3 has 14 amino acids. V dropped 3 bases and J dropped 4 bases, with 14 bases sitting between them. The CDR3 sequence is CASSETAGVYEQYF. The CDR3 DNA reads TGTGCCAGCAGCGAGACCGCAGGGGTGTACGAGCAGTACTTC.

This chain uses TRBV28 with TRBJ2-7; perhaps TRBD1 as D (5 bases). The CDR3 length is 15 residues. Trimming removed 5 bases at V and 6 bases at J, with 20 bases between. In germline, CDR1 is MDHEN, CDR2 SYDVKM. CDR3 residues: CASSPPTGAGREQYF. In DNA, the CDR3 is TGTGCCAGCAGTCCCCCTACAGGAGCAGGTCGCGAGCAGTACTTC. The full variable domain, completed using reference TRBV28 and TRBJ2-7, is DVKVTQSSRYLVKRTGEKVFLECVQDMDHENMFWYRQDPGLGLRLIYFSYDVKMKEKGDIPEGYSVSREKKERFSLILESASTNQTSMYLCASSPPTGAGREQYFGPGTRLTVT.

This chain connects TRBV5-1 to TRBJ1-3; 7 positions match TRBD1. Germline-derived CDR1 and CDR2 are SGHRS and YFSETQ. After removal of 0 bases from V and 3 bases from J, the junction contained 3 bases not matched to a gene. The CDR3 sequence is 15 residues long. CDR3 nucleotides: TGCGCCAGCAGCTTGGTAGGGGGCGATGGAAACACCATATATTTT. Translated, it gives CASSLVGGDGNTIYF.

The rearrangement joins TRBV6-1 to TRBJ2-3; TRBD2 matches at 9 bases. V lost 7 bases, J lost 11 bases, and 10 bases stayed unmatched. This CDR3 region has 13 residues. Germline lookup yields CDR1 MNHNS and CDR2 SASEGT. CDR3: CASKAGGGEKQYF. DNA for the CDR3: TGTGCCAGCAAAGCGGGAGGTGGGGAGAAGCAGTATTTT.

This sequence joins TRBV28 and TRBJ1-2, with D possibly matching TRBD1 (5 bases). V gave up 4 bases and J gave up 1 base, with 10 bases separating them. Germline loops: CDR1 MDHEN, CDR2 SYDVKM. The CDR3 spans 14 residues. The CDR3 here is CASSWGTVNYGYTF. The CDR3 region has the DNA TGTGCCAGCAGTTGGGGCACAGTTAACTATGGCTACACCTTC.

The V call is TRBV7-9, the J call TRBJ2-1, with D perhaps TRBD1 (6 bases). The V gene lost 5 bases and the J gene lost 0 bases, with 14 bases spanning the gap. CDR1 and CDR2 (germline): SEHNR, FQNEAQ (reference sequence). The CDR3 sequence is 16 residues long. The CDR3 protein is CASSRDTRGSYNEQFF. The CDR3 DNA reads as TGTGCCAGCAGCCGGGACACCCGGGGCTCCTACAATGAGCAGTTCTTC.

The rearrangement links TRBV28 to TRBJ1-1; unclear D gene. This CDR3 is built from 14 residues. In germline, CDR1 is MDHEN, CDR2 SYDVKM. The V and J ends lost 5 bases and 3 bases respectively, with 13 bases between them. The CDR3 region has the DNA TGTGCCAGCAGTACCATAGGACCGTACACTGAAGCTTTCTTT. This sequence encodes CASSTIGPYTEAFF.

This chain connects TRBV28 to TRBJ1-2; D ambiguous. The CDR3 spans 14 residues. The germline V and J ends were trimmed by 2 bases and 4 bases, with 11 bases remaining between them. Per the germline V gene, CDR1 is MDHEN and CDR2 is SYDVKM. In DNA, the CDR3 is TGTGCCAGCAGTTTAGGGGTCCCTACCTATGGCTACACCTTC. It is translated as CASSLGVPTYGYTF.

The V and J genes are TRBV11-2 and TRBJ2-3; D is perhaps TRBD1 (6 bases). Trimming removed 0 bases from V and 6 bases from J, with 19 bases in between. Germline assignment: CDR1 SGHAT and CDR2 FQNNGV. CDR3 length: 17 residues. The CDR3 sequence is CASSLEGHIVWVDTQYF. CDR3 DNA sequence: TGTGCCAGCAGCTTAGAGGGACACATCGTTTGGGTTGATACGCAGTATTTT.

The V call is TRBV30, the J call TRBJ2-2; 11 positions agree with TRBD2. The V segment lost 4 bases and the J segment 4 bases; nucleotides outside the gene matches: 5. Germline-derived CDR1 and CDR2 are GTSNPN and SVGIG (reference sequence). The CDR3 totals 15 residues. CDR3 coding DNA: TGTGCCTGGATAGCTGGGACTAGCGGCACCGGGGAGCTGTTTTTT. It specifies CAWIAGTSGTGELFF.

The chain recombines TRBV28 with TRBJ1-5, with 7 bases matching TRBD1. The CDR3 runs 15 residues. Germline values: CDR1 MDHEN, CDR2 SYDVKM. Trimming cost V 6 bases and J 7 bases; bases outside gene matches: 12. CDR3 in DNA: TGTGCCAGCAGGTGGGGACAGCCGGGAGTGCAGCCCCAGCATTTT. Its translation: CASRWGQPGVQPQHF.